This entry lists 9 T cell receptor beta chains sequenced from one sample in a study of cytomegalovirus exposure and HLA in healthy donors. Researchers ran the PCR with 60 Vbeta and 13 Jbeta primers. This table comes from immunoSEQ multiplex PCR, and its TCRdb copy is limited to in-frame clones, with some not included. There are 150,000 to 200,000 clones in the sample, with approximately 0.72% held by the top ten. The sample taken for sequencing was PBMCs. The source is a woman aged 18-29 years in good health and CMV-seropositive.

CDR3 loop: CASSQDENSNQPQHF. The CDR3 DNA reads as TGTGCCAGCAGCCAAGACGAGAATAGCAATCAGCCCCAGCATTTT. The rearrangement joins TRBV4-2 to TRBJ1-5; D not resolved. Germline V gene lookup returns CDR1 LGHNA and CDR2 YNFKEQ. This CDR3 is built from 15 residues. V was cut by 0 bases and J by 0 bases, with 6 bases left in between.

The chain uses TRBV19 and TRBJ2-3, with TRBD2 identical over 8 bases. The germline V gene encodes CDR1 LNHDA and CDR2 SQIVND (reference sequence). This CDR3 region has 15 residues. Unmatched junction bases numbered 6, after V lost 6 bases and J lost 1 base. DNA of the CDR3: TGTGCCAGTAGCCCTTTTAGCGGGGGCACAGATACGCAGTATTTT. As protein: CASSPFSGGTDTQYF.

The V gene is TRBV9, the J gene TRBJ1-5, with 11 bases lining up with TRBD1. The CDR3 spans 15 residues. With 4 bases clipped from V and 6 bases from J, the junction kept 6 bases outside the gene matches. Germline-derived CDR1 and CDR2 are SGDLS and YYNGEE. The CDR3 sequence: CASSPGQGAFQPQHF. DNA of the CDR3: TGTGCCAGCAGCCCTGGACAGGGGGCTTTTCAGCCCCAGCATTTT. Full variable domain (missing parts from reference TRBV9 and TRBJ1-5): DSGVTQTPKHLITATGQRVTLRCSPRSGDLSVYWYQQSLDQGLQFLIQYYNGEERAKGNILERFSAQQFPDLHSELNLSSLELGDSALYFCASSPGQGAFQPQHFGDGTRLSIL.

The genes are TRBV9 and TRBJ2-1; 11 bases are shared with TRBD2. Looked up from germline, CDR1 is SGDLS and CDR2 is YYNGEE. Losses at the gene ends were 0 bases for V and 4 bases for J; bases not matched to a gene: 3. This CDR3 is 16 amino acids long. CDR3 DNA: TGTGCCAGCAGCGTAGTAGCGGGGGGGGGTTACAATGAGCAGTTCTTC. Its translation: CASSVVAGGGYNEQFF.

V and J are TRBV7-9 and TRBJ2-7, with 9 positions matching TRBD2. The V segment lost 4 bases and the J segment 0 bases; nucleotides outside the gene matches: 4. The CDR3 totals 15 residues. Germline V gene data show CDR1 as SEHNR and CDR2 as FQNEAQ (reference sequence). This CDR3 is CASSSSGNPSYEQYF. The CDR3 DNA is TGTGCCAGCAGCTCTAGCGGGAACCCCTCCTACGAGCAGTACTTC. Full variable domain (rest looked up from reference TRBV7-9 and TRBJ2-7): DTGVSQNPRHKITKRGQNVTFRCDPISEHNRLYWYRQTLGQGPEFLTYFQNEAQLEKSRLLSDRFSAERPKGSFSTLEIQRTEQGDSAMYLCASSSSGNPSYEQYFGPGTRLTVT.

The chain combines TRBV7-2 with TRBJ2-3, with unresolved D. The CDR3 covers 12 residues. V was trimmed by 5 bases and J by 1 base, leaving 4 bases between them. CDR1 is SGHTA and CDR2 is FQGNSA in the germline V gene. DNA of the CDR3: TGTGCCAGCAGCCAGGGCACAGATACGCAGTATTTT. It translates to CASSQGTDTQYF.

Concerning this clone: At the DNA level, this CDR3 is encoded by other sequences in the same sample as well. This rearrangement joins TRBV5-1 to TRBJ2-7; 8 nucleotides line up with TRBD1. The J segment lost 1 base and the V segment lost 0 bases, leaving 3 bases of the junction unmatched. The CDR3 is made up of 15 amino acids. Germline V gene sequence: CDR1 SGHRS, CDR2 YFSETQ. The CDR3 DNA follows: TGCGCCAGCAGCTTGGGGCAGGGGGCGTCCTACGAGCAGTACTTC. Translating gives CASSLGQGASYEQYF.

The chain couples TRBV5-1 to TRBJ1-1; tentatively, D is TRBD1 (6 bases). Germline lookup yields CDR1 SGHRS and CDR2 YFSETQ. V was shortened by 6 bases and J by 3 bases, with 15 bases between the two germline ends. The length of the CDR3 is 14 residues. DNA of the CDR3: TGCGCCAGCAACCTCGAAACAGGGTACACTGAAGCTTTCTTT. Its translation is CASNLETGYTEAFF.

The J gene is TRBJ1-4, the V gene TRBV10-1; a weak D match, TRBD1 (6 bases). The V gene's germline CDR1 is WNHNN and CDR2 SYGVQD (reference sequence). The CDR3 is 15 amino acids. Trimming removed 8 bases from V and 0 bases from J, with 13 bases in between. CDR3 sequence reads: CASSNQGTTNEKLFF. The CDR3 nucleotides read TGCGCCAGCTCAAACCAGGGGACAACTAATGAAAAACTGTTTTTT.